One sample yielded the 16 T cell receptor beta chains listed below, sequenced in a study of low-dose radiotherapy and immunotherapy resistance in tumors. Both TCRalpha and TCRbeta chains were reverse transcribed with V-gene-specific primers. TCRs were amplified for about 18 PCR cycles with a constant-region primer and V-primer adapter. TCRdb re-called the reads with MiXCR, one entry per CDR3 protein. The repertoire holds tens of thousands of distinct CDR3 sequences, with less than 25% as singletons. Time point noted: after trial treatment. Treatment defined: LDRT plus nivolumab, ipilimumab, low-dose cyclophosphamide and aspirin (RACIN trial). Specimen: PBMCs, collected after low-dose radiotherapy plus immunotherapy. The receptors stem from a female donor with ovarian cancer.

Ten or more counts support this clonotype. This chain connects TRBV7-2 to TRBJ2-3; weak D call: TRBD2 (6 bases). CDR3 length equals 18 residues. In germline, CDR1 is SGHTA, CDR2 FQGNSA. Trimming removed 4 bases at V and 2 bases at J, with 22 bases between. The CDR3: CASSSPPGWGRYTDTQYF. CDR3 in DNA: TGTGCCAGCAGCTCACCCCCAGGATGGGGGAGGTACACAGATACGCAGTATTTT.

This clonotype has just a few counts. J is TRBJ2-3 and V is TRBV24-1; D ambiguous. Trimming pared 4 bases from V and 3 bases from J, leaving 13 bases between. The germline V gene encodes CDR1 KGHDR and CDR2 SFDVKD. CDR3 length: 15 amino acids. The CDR3 nucleotides are TGTGCCACCAGTGAGCCTACCCGGCAGACAGATACGCAGTATTTT. Its translation is CATSEPTRQTDTQYF.

This clonotype came up many times. This chain uses TRBV2 with TRBJ1-1; tentative D call: TRBD1 (5 bases). Per the germline V gene, CDR1 is SNHLY and CDR2 is FYNNEI. V shed 6 bases and J shed 0 bases, with 11 bases lying between them. This CDR3 contains 14 residues. The CDR3 coding sequence is TGTGCCAGCAGGAGGGGCAGGCTGAACACTGAAGCTTTCTTT. It is translated as CASRRGRLNTEAFF.

This clonotype came up many times. CDR3 sequence reads: CAWSVPRTSGDNEQFF. CDR3 DNA: TGTGCCTGGAGTGTACCCCGAACTAGCGGGGACAATGAGCAGTTCTTC. The chain employs TRBV30 and TRBJ2-1; 10 nucleotides line up with TRBD2. CDR3 length: 16 amino acids. Germline V gene data show CDR1 as GTSNPN and CDR2 as SVGIG (reference sequence). V gave up 0 bases and J gave up 5 bases; unmatched junction bases: 7. The full variable domain, rest sourced from reference TRBV30 and TRBJ2-1, is SQTIHQWPATLVQPVGSPLSLECTVEGTSNPNLYWYRQAAGRGLQLLFYSVGIGQISSEVPQNLSASRPQDRQFILSSKKLLLSDSGFYLCAWSVPRTSGDNEQFFGPGTRLTVL.

The sample holds many counts of this clonotype. This chain connects TRBV9 to TRBJ2-5, with 11 bases fitting TRBD2. The CDR3 consists of 14 residues. In germline, CDR1 is SGDLS, CDR2 YYNGEE. The J segment lost 3 bases and the V segment lost 3 bases, leaving 1 base of the junction unmatched. The CDR3 reads CASSAGLAEETQYF. The CDR3 DNA reads TGTGCCAGCAGCGCGGGACTAGCGGAAGAGACCCAGTACTTC.

This clonotype occurred many times. The chain carries TRBV6-2 or TRBV6-3 and TRBJ1-6; no firm D call. Between the trimmed V and J ends, which lost 5 bases and 0 bases, there was a span of 5 bases. This CDR3 has 14 residues. Per germline, CDR1 MNHEY and CDR2 SVGEGT. This chain's CDR3 is CASSASSYNSPLHF. As DNA, the CDR3 is TGTGCCAGCAGTGCGAGCTCCTATAATTCACCCCTCCACTTT.

This clonotype was counted ten times or more. V gene TRBV6-2 or TRBV6-3 combines with J gene TRBJ1-1, with TRBD1 matching 9 bases. The junction had 6 bases not matched to a gene; V was cut back by 5 bases and J by 8 bases. The CDR3 contains 13 residues. CDR1 and CDR2 (germline): MNHEY, SVGEGT. Written as DNA, the CDR3 is TGTGCCAGCAGTGTGGGACAGGGAACCGAAGCTTTCTTT. This sequence encodes CASSVGQGTEAFF.

The chain employs TRBV12-3 or TRBV12-4 and TRBJ1-5; D is undetermined. V was shortened by 5 bases and J by 7 bases, with 15 bases between the two germline ends. The CDR3 extends over 14 amino acids. CDR3 loop: CASSPEGGVQPQHF. The CDR3, as DNA: TGTGCCAGCAGTCCCGAGGGTGGGGTGCAGCCCCAGCATTTT.

This chain uses TRBV4-1 with TRBJ1-1, with D possibly TRBD1 on 6 matching bases. The CDR3 contains 17 residues. The V gene's germline CDR1 is MGHRA and CDR2 YSYEKL. The V end was cut by 3 bases, the J end by 1 base, with 18 bases between. The CDR3 bases are TGCGCCAGCAGCCACTCAGGGGAGGCGAAGGGGAACACTGAAGCTTTCTTT. It encodes CASSHSGEAKGNTEAFF.

This clonotype appeared many times. The V and J genes are TRBV2 and TRBJ1-6; D uncertain. The V and J ends lost 6 bases and 6 bases respectively, with 12 bases between them. Looked up from germline, CDR1 is SNHLY and CDR2 is FYNNEI. This CDR3 is 14 amino acids long. CDR3: CASREPSGNSPLHF. Written as DNA, the CDR3 is TGTGCCAGCAGGGAACCCTCGGGTAATTCACCCCTCCACTTT.

V usage is TRBV30 and J usage is TRBJ1-2, with D hard to call. This CDR3 is 12 amino acids long. The V and J ends lost 2 bases and 8 bases respectively, with 12 bases between them. CDR1 GTSNPN and CDR2 SVGIG come from the germline V gene (reference sequence). The CDR3 region is CAWSLGHQGYTF. The CDR3 bases are TGTGCCTGGAGTCTGGGTCATCAAGGCTACACCTTC.

A note on this clonotype: The junction and the germline gene differ at one end; a read error may be behind it. J is TRBJ2-3 and V is TRBV5-1, with no clear D. The CDR3 length is 12 residues. CDR1 is SGHRS and CDR2 is YFSETQ in the germline V gene. The CDR3 reads CASSFPADTQYF. The DNA for the CDR3 is TGTGCCAGCAGCTTTCCTGCAGATACGCAGTATTTT.

This clonotype was found many times. CDR3 amino acids: CASSLNSISTDTQYF. CDR3 sequence (DNA): TGTGCCAGCAGCTTAAATTCGATTAGCACAGATACGCAGTATTTT. The genes are TRBV11-2 and TRBJ2-3; D remains ambiguous. V lost 2 bases, J lost 0 bases, and 9 bases lay in between. Looked up from germline, CDR1 is SGHAT and CDR2 is FQNNGV. The CDR3 contains 15 residues.

Turning to this clonotype: A far larger clone is a single base away, which makes a read error likely. The gene calls are TRBV6-8 and TRBJ2-7; a weak D match, TRBD2 (6 bases). V shed 6 bases and J shed 6 bases, with 21 bases lying between them. The CDR3 spans 15 residues. Germline CDR1 is MNHGY and CDR2 is SAAAGT. CDR3 sequence (DNA): TGTGCCAGCAGCGCGACCGGGACTGCATCAGGCGAGCAGTACTTC. Translating gives CASSATGTASGEQYF.

This clonotype was seen many times. V is TRBV5-1 and J is TRBJ2-6; D not certain. In germline, CDR1 is SGHRS, CDR2 YFSETQ. This CDR3 has 14 residues. Deletions cut 0 bases from V and 4 bases from J, with 5 bases between. DNA of the CDR3: TGCGCCAGCAGCTTGGATGCCGGGGCCAACGTCCTGACTTTC. Its protein is CASSLDAGANVLTF.

This clonotype was counted many times. CDR3 sequence reads: CASSQDRLWTRIFYGYTF. The CDR3, as DNA: TGCGCCAGCAGCCAAGACCGGTTGTGGACACGGATCTTTTATGGCTACACCTTC. The J gene is TRBJ1-2, the V gene TRBV4-1; possible D gene TRBD1, 5 bases. Germline V CDR1 and CDR2: MGHRA, YSYEKL. This CDR3 is built from 18 residues. The germline V and J ends were trimmed by 0 bases and 5 bases, with 22 bases remaining between them.